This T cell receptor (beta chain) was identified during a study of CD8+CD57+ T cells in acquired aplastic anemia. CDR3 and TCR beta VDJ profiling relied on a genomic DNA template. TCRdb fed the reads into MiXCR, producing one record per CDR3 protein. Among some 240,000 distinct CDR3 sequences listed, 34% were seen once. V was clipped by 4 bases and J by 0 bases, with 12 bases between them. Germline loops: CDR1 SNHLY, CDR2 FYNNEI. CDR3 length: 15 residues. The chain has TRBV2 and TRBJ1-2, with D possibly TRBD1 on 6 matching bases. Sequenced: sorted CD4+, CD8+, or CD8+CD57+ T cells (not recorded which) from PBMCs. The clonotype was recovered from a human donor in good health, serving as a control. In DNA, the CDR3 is TGTGCCAGCAGTGGACAGGAGACACCTAACTATGGCTACACCTTC. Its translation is CASSGQETPNYGYTF.